These 26 T cell receptor beta chains originate from one sample sequenced in a study of shared clonotypes between healthy human individuals. Data came from immunoSEQ multiplex PCR; TCRdb stores just in-frame clones and leaves some out. This repertoire shows millions of clones, 93% found once; its top ten account for around 0.4%. The sample was naive CD4+ T cells from PBMCs. Specified subset: CD45RA+ positively selected. The source is a man in his late teens or twenties in good health. Some clones in this sample may be carry-over from other donors' samples.

The V gene is TRBV28, the J gene TRBJ1-6; maybe TRBD1 (5 bases). The V and J ends lost 1 base and 8 bases respectively, with 6 bases between them. The CDR3 has 13 residues. Germline CDR1 and CDR2: MDHEN and SYDVKM. CDR3 residues: CASSLFRDSPLHF. The CDR3 DNA sequence: TGTGCCAGCAGTTTATTCAGGGATTCACCCCTCCACTTT.

The chain carries TRBV13 and TRBJ2-7; no clear D gene. Germline CDR1 and CDR2: PRHDT and FYEKMQ (reference sequence). The CDR3 loop spans 13 amino acids. V was shortened by 5 bases and J by 2 bases, with 10 bases between the two germline ends. The CDR3 DNA follows: TGTGCCAGCAGCCCCCCCCGGGCCTACGAGCAGTACTTC. Its protein product is CASSPPRAYEQYF.

The V call is TRBV5-4, the J call TRBJ2-3; D is unclear. The CDR3 extends over 14 amino acids. V was shortened by 4 bases and J by 1 base, with 10 bases between the two germline ends. In germline, CDR1 is SGHNT, CDR2 YYREEE (reference sequence). The DNA for the CDR3 is TGTGCCAGCAGCCAAAAGTCTGGCACAGATACGCAGTATTTT. Encoded protein: CASSQKSGTDTQYF.

The chain carries TRBV19 and TRBJ1-1; D might be TRBD1 (5 bases). V shed 4 bases and J shed 3 bases, with 15 bases lying between them. Germline assignment: CDR1 LNHDA and CDR2 SQIVND (reference sequence). The CDR3 loop spans 15 amino acids. CDR3 sequence: CASSSVGRGYTEAFF. Here the CDR3 DNA reads TGTGCCAGTAGTAGTGTGGGACGGGGGTACACTGAAGCTTTCTTT.

This clone was seen once. The genes are TRBV28 and TRBJ1-5, with 7 positions matching TRBD1. The CDR3 extends over 17 amino acids. CDR1 and CDR2 (germline): MDHEN, SYDVKM. Trimming took 1 base from V and 11 from J; bases not matched to a gene: 17. CDR3 DNA sequence: TGTGCCAGCAGTTTATTCGGGACAGCCCCGCCGGGAATGACCCAGCATTTT. It specifies CASSLFGTAPPGMTQHF. Based on the CDR3 plus reference TRBV28 and TRBJ1-5, the full variable domain is DVKVTQSSRYLVKRTGEKVFLECVQDMDHENMFWYRQDPGLGLRLIYFSYDVKMKEKGDIPEGYSVSREKKERFSLILESASTNQTSMYLCASSLFGTAPPGMTQHFGDGTRLSIL.

The chain is built from TRBV6-5 and TRBJ1-2; no firm D call. CDR3 length: 13 residues. Germline V lookup: CDR1 MNHEY, CDR2 SVGAGI. Trimming took off 7 bases at V and 5 bases at J, with 14 bases between the two ends. The CDR3 region is CASTMGAYYGYTF. In DNA form, the CDR3 reads TGTGCCAGCACTATGGGTGCATATTATGGCTACACCTTC.

The V and J genes are TRBV7-2 and TRBJ2-1, with 7 bases that match TRBD2. Germline-derived CDR1 and CDR2 are SGHTA and FQGNSA. This CDR3 has 14 amino acids. After removal of 5 bases from V and 3 bases from J, the junction contained 4 bases not matched to a gene. CDR3 nucleotide sequence: TGTGCCAGCAGCCCGGGACTAATCTACAATGAGCAGTTCTTC. It yields the protein CASSPGLIYNEQFF. Combining the CDR3 with reference TRBV7-2 and TRBJ2-1 gives the whole variable domain GAGVSQSPSNKVTEKGKDVELRCDPISGHTALYWYRQSLGQGLEFLIYFQGNSAPDKSGLPSDRFSAERTGGSVSTLTIQRTQQEDSAVYLCASSPGLIYNEQFFGPGTRLTVL.

This chain links TRBV5-6 with TRBJ2-7, with 9 bases fitting TRBD1. This CDR3 spans 14 amino acids. CDR1 SGHDT and CDR2 YYEEEE come from the germline V gene. V trimming: 5 bases; J trimming: 4 bases; junction bases outside the gene matches: 7. CDR3 DNA: TGTGCCAGCAGTCCCGGGACAGGGTCATACGAGCAGTACTTC. Translating it yields CASSPGTGSYEQYF.

This chain connects TRBV19 to TRBJ2-7, with 13 bases aligning to TRBD2. J lost 6 bases, V lost 0 bases, and 2 bases had no gene match. The CDR3 runs 15 residues. Germline V CDR1 and CDR2: LNHDA, SQIVND (reference sequence). The CDR3 is CASSIDGLAGVEQYF. DNA of the CDR3: TGTGCCAGTAGTATAGACGGACTAGCGGGAGTCGAGCAGTACTTC.

In its sample, this clone was seen a few times. V and J are TRBV5-1 and TRBJ1-1, with D hard to call. V lost 4 bases, J lost 6 bases, and 13 bases lay in between. The germline gives CDR1 SGHRS, CDR2 YFSETQ. The CDR3 runs 13 residues. The CDR3 DNA follows: TGCGCCAGCAGCCCGGAGAGTGGGGCTGAAGCTTTCTTT. Translation gives CASSPESGAEAFF.

V and J are TRBV11-2 and TRBJ2-2; TRBD1 aligns across 9 bases. There are 15 residues in the CDR3. Germline CDR1 reads SGHAT; CDR2 reads FQNNGV. V was clipped by 8 bases and J by 6 bases; unmatched bases: 10. In nucleotides, the CDR3 is TGTGCCAGCCGGTCCGGGACAGGGAGATCCGGGGAGCTGTTTTTT. Its translation: CASRSGTGRSGELFF.

The chain joins TRBV7-2 to TRBJ1-4; D is unresolved. Germline V gene lookup returns CDR1 SGHTA and CDR2 FQGNSA. The CDR3 runs to 15 residues. The V and J ends lost 5 bases and 8 bases respectively, with 18 bases between them. In DNA, the CDR3 is TGTGCCAGCAGCCTTTGGGGTCAGACGAACGAAAAACTGTTTTTT. As protein: CASSLWGQTNEKLFF.

This chain uses TRBV5-1 with TRBJ1-1; D possibly corresponds to TRBD1 (5 bases). The CDR3 is made up of 15 amino acids. Per germline, CDR1 SGHRS and CDR2 YFSETQ. V lost 4 bases and J lost 1, with 14 bases in between. The chain's CDR3 is CASSKLGQGNTEAFF. The DNA for the CDR3 is TGCGCCAGCAGCAAGCTGGGCCAGGGGAACACTGAAGCTTTCTTT.

The rearrangement uses TRBV14 and TRBJ2-3; 9 bases line up with TRBD1. Germline V gene data show CDR1 as SGHDN and CDR2 as FVKESK. The CDR3 contains 15 residues. Germline trimming cut 4 bases from V and 2 bases from J; bases unmatched to any gene: 4. The CDR3 bases are TGTGCCAGCAGCCTGTGGACAGGGGCCACAGATACGCAGTATTTT. Translation: CASSLWTGATDTQYF.

The rearrangement joins TRBV9 to TRBJ1-4; 7 positions agree with TRBD1. The germline V gene encodes CDR1 SGDLS and CDR2 YYNGEE. The CDR3 has 15 residues. J was trimmed by 3 bases and V by 3 bases; bases with no gene match: 5. CDR3 nucleotides: TGTGCCAGCAGCGATCGGACAGGAGCTAATGAAAAACTGTTTTTT. This gives the protein CASSDRTGANEKLFF. The complete variable domain, with remaining parts taken from reference TRBV9 and TRBJ1-4, reads DSGVTQTPKHLITATGQRVTLRCSPRSGDLSVYWYQQSLDQGLQFLIQYYNGEERAKGNILERFSAQQFPDLHSELNLSSLELGDSALYFCASSDRTGANEKLFFGSGTQLSVL.

V usage is TRBV7-7 and J usage is TRBJ2-5, with 7 bases identical to TRBD1. Germline CDR1 SSHAT, CDR2 FNYEAQ (reference sequence). J was trimmed by 2 bases and V by 5 bases; bases with no gene match: 8. The CDR3 length is 15 residues. This CDR3 is CASSRTGRIQETQYF. CDR3 nucleotides: TGTGCCAGCAGCCGGACAGGAAGAATACAAGAGACCCAGTACTTC.

For the CDR3, the DNA is TGTGCCGCCGGGGGAAACTCTGGAAACACCATATATTTT. Protein: CAAGGNSGNTIYF. The chain has TRBV4-2 and TRBJ1-3; possibly TRBD1 for D (5 bases). Germline lookup yields CDR1 LGHNA and CDR2 YNFKEQ. There are 13 residues in the CDR3. Deletions cut 11 bases from V and 0 bases from J, with 11 bases between.

This clone is a singleton in its sample. Other DNA sequences in this sample translate to the same CDR3. The gene calls are TRBV29-1 and TRBJ1-2; D perhaps matches TRBD1 (6 bases). Looked up from germline, CDR1 is SQVTM and CDR2 is ANQGSEA. V lost 4 bases to trimming and J lost 3 bases, with 9 bases between them. The CDR3 totals 12 residues. The CDR3, as DNA: TGCAGCGTTGTAAGGGGGGACTATGGCTACACCTTC. Protein sequence: CSVVRGDYGYTF.

The V gene is TRBV5-3, the J gene TRBJ1-2; no reliable D call. TRBV5-3 is sorted into the ORF group, with uncertain function. CDR3 length: 13 residues. Trimming removed 6 bases at V and 2 bases at J, with 11 bases between. DNA of the CDR3: TGTGCCAGAACAAGAGAAACCAACTATGGCTACACCTTC. It is translated as CARTRETNYGYTF.

V is TRBV4-1 and J is TRBJ2-1; D gene ambiguous. V lost 0 bases and J 0 bases, leaving 6 bases between the germline ends. This CDR3 has 15 residues. In germline, CDR1 is MGHRA, CDR2 YSYEKL. CDR3 in amino acids: CASSQDPSSYNEQFF. The CDR3 DNA reads as TGCGCCAGCAGCCAAGACCCTAGCTCCTACAATGAGCAGTTCTTC.

This clone appeared once. The genes are TRBV29-1 and TRBJ2-3; a weak D match, TRBD2 (10 bases). The germline gives CDR1 SQVTM, CDR2 ANQGSEA. This CDR3 region has 17 residues. The V and J ends lost 8 bases and 3 bases respectively, with 27 bases between them. CDR3 DNA: TGCAGCCTTGGGGCTAGCGGGAGACAGGGGGGAACAGATACGCAGTATTTT. Protein product: CSLGASGRQGGTDTQYF.

CDR3 in amino acids: CASSGRDGAAGELFF. The CDR3 DNA sequence: TGTGCCAGCAGTGGACGGGACGGGGCTGCCGGGGAGCTGTTTTTT. V is TRBV6-1 and J is TRBJ2-2; tentatively, D is TRBD1 or TRBD2 (5 bases each). V was cut by 4 bases and J by 6 bases, with 15 bases left in between. This CDR3 has 15 residues. CDR1 and CDR2 from the germline V gene are MNHNS and SASEGT.

The chain joins TRBV2 to TRBJ2-5; perhaps TRBD2 as D (6 bases). Germline V CDR1 and CDR2: SNHLY, FYNNEI. This CDR3 is built from 14 residues. V lost 7 bases to trimming and J lost 2 bases, with 14 bases between them. This CDR3 is CASKRAGFQETQYF. CDR3 in DNA: TGTGCCAGCAAGAGGGCGGGGTTTCAAGAGACCCAGTACTTC.

This chain links TRBV7-9 with TRBJ2-3, with a possible D match to TRBD1 (5 bases). V shed 1 base and J shed 4 bases, with 18 bases lying between them. This CDR3 has 17 residues. From germline, CDR1 is SEHNR and CDR2 FQNEAQ (reference sequence). CDR3 sequence: CASSLGGLGRVPDTQYF. CDR3 nucleotides: TGTGCCAGCAGCTTAGGGGGTCTCGGCAGGGTCCCAGATACGCAGTATTTT.

V is TRBV11-2 and J is TRBJ1-4; TRBD1 aligns across 9 bases. With V trimmed by 5 bases and J by 10 bases, 8 bases remained unmatched. The CDR3 extends over 14 amino acids. Per germline, CDR1 SGHAT and CDR2 FQNNGV. The CDR3, as DNA: TGTGCCAGCAGCCCTGGACAGGGGATAGGAAAACTGTTTTTT. Translated, it gives CASSPGQGIGKLFF. The full variable domain, in which reference TRBV11-2 and TRBJ1-4 provide the parts outside the CDR3, is EAGVAQSPRYKIIEKRQSVAFWCNPISGHATLYWYQQILGQGPKLLIQFQNNGVVDDSQLPKDRFSAERLKGVDSTLKIQPAKLEDSAVYLCASSPGQGIGKLFFGSGTQLSVL.

The DNA for the CDR3 is TGCGCCAGCAGCAGGACATCAATCCCAGATACGCAGTATTTT. As protein: CASSRTSIPDTQYF. The V and J genes are TRBV5-1 and TRBJ2-3, with D possibly matching TRBD1 (5 bases). The CDR3 runs 14 residues. Germline V gene sequence: CDR1 SGHRS, CDR2 YFSETQ. V was shortened by 4 bases and J by 4 bases, with 13 bases between the two germline ends.